This T cell receptor (beta chain) was documented in a study of blood T cells in healthy people across ages. Study-wide results and caveats: Expanded clonotype changes were possibly confounded by unknown donor CMV status.

This clonotype was seen a few times. No antigen is known for it. The V segment lost 0 bases and the J segment 7 bases; nucleotides outside the gene matches: 8. From germline, CDR1 is LGHNA and CDR2 YSLEER. There are 15 residues in the CDR3. A minimum of 7 million PBMCs was isolated per sample. Primed by a sample-barcoded 5' primer and a J-beta primer mix, a second PCR proceeded for roughly 7 to 12 cycles. A single record per CDR3 protein comes from TCRdb applying MiXCR to the 5' RACE reads. The table includes 650,000 to 1,000,000 distinct CDR3 sequences, 30% to 45% detected once. This TCR derives from a man younger than 35 in good health. The chain is built from TRBV4-3 and TRBJ1-2; 7 bases map to TRBD1. The sequenced sample was blood. CDR3 protein: CASSQEIRTGAGYTF. In nucleotides, the CDR3 is TGCGCCAGCAGCCAAGAAATCAGAACAGGGGCTGGCTACACCTTC.